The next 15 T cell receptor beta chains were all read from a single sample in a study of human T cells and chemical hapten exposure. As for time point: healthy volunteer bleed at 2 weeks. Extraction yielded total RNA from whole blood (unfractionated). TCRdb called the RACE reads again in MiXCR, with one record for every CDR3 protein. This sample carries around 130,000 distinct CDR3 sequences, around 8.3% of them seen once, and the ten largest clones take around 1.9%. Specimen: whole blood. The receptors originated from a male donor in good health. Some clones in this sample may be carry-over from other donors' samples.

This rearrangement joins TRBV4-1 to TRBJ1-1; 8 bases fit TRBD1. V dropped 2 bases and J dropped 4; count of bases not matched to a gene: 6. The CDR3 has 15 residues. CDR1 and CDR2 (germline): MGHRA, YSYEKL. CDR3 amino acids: CASSQTQGAGTEAFF. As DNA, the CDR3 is TGCGCCAGCAGCCAAACTCAGGGGGCAGGCACTGAAGCTTTCTTT.

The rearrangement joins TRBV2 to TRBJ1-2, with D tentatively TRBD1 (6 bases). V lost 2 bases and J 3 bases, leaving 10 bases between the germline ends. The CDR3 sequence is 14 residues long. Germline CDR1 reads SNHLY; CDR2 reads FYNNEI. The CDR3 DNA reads TGTGCCAGCAGTGAAAAGGGGGAGGACTATGGCTACACCTTC. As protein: CASSEKGEDYGYTF.

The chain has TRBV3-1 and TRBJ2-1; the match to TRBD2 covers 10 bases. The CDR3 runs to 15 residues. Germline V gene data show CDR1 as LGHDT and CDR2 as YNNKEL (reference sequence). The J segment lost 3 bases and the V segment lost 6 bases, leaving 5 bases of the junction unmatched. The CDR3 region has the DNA TGTGCCAGCAGTTCCGGGACTAGCGTCTACAATGAGCAGTTCTTC. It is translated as CASSSGTSVYNEQFF.

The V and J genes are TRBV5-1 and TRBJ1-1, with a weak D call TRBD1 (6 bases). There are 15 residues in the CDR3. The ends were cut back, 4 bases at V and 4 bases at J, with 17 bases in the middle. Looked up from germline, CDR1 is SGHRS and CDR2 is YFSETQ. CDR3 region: CASSAQGIGGTEAFF. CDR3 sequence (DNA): TGCGCCAGCAGCGCCCAGGGGATCGGTGGCACTGAAGCTTTCTTT.

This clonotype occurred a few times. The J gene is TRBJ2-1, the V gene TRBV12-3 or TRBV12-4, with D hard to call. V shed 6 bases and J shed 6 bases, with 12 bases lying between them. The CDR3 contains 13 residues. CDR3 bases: TGTGCCAGCAGCTCGTTAACGGCCAATGAGCAGTTCTTC. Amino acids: CASSSLTANEQFF.

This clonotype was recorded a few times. In DNA, the CDR3 is TGTGCTAGTGGTTTGGGCCCAGGGGGCGTAGGCGAGCAGTACTTC. Its translation is CASGLGPGGVGEQYF. The gene calls are TRBV12-5 and TRBJ2-7, with 8 bases that match TRBD1. The germline V gene encodes CDR1 LGHNT and CDR2 FRNRAP. The length of the CDR3 is 15 residues. Trimming removed 1 base from V and 6 bases from J; junction bases left unmatched: 8.

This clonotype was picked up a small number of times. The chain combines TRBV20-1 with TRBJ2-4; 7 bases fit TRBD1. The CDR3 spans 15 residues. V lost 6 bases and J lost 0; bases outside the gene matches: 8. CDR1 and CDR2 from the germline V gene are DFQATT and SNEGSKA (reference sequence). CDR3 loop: CSATGRGLAKNIQYF. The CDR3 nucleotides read TGCAGTGCGACAGGGAGAGGACTAGCCAAAAACATTCAGTACTTC.

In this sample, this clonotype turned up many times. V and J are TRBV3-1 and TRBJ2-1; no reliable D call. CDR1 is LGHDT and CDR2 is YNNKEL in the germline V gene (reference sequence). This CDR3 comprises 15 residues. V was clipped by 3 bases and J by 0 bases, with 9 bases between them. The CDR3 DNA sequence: TGTGCCAGCAGCCACCGATCAAGCTCCTACAATGAGCAGTTCTTC. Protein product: CASSHRSSSYNEQFF.

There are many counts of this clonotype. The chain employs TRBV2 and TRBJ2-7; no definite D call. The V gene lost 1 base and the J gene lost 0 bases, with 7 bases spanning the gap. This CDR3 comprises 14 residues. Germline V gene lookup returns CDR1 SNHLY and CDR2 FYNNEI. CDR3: CASSEGRNSYEQYF. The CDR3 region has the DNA TGTGCCAGCAGTGAAGGCAGAAACTCCTACGAGCAGTACTTC.

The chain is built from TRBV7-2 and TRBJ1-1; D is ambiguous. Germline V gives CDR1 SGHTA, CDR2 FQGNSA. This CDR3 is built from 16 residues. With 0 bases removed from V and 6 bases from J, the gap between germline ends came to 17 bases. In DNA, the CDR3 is TGTGCCAGCAGCTTAGCCCAGTCTAGACACGGTGCTGAAGCTTTCTTT. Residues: CASSLAQSRHGAEAFF.

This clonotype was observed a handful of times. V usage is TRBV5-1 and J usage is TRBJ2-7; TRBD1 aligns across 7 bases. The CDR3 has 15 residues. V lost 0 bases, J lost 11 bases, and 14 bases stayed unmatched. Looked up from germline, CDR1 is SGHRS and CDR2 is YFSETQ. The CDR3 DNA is TGCGCCAGCAGCTTGGCCCCGGGACAGCAACGAGAAGAGTACTTC. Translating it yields CASSLAPGQQREEYF.

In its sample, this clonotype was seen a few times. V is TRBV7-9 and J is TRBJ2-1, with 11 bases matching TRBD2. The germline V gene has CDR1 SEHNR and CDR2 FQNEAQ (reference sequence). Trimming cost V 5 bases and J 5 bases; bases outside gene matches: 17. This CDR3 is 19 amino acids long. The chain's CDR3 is CASSPTGTSGPYSHNEQFF. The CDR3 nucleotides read TGTGCCAGCAGCCCAACCGGGACTAGCGGTCCATATTCTCACAATGAGCAGTTCTTC.

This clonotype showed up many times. The CDR3 region is CASSLGVYEQYF. In nucleotides, the CDR3 is TGTGCCAGCAGCTTAGGTGTCTACGAGCAGTACTTC. This chain uses TRBV7-9 with TRBJ2-7; D is uncertain. This CDR3 is 12 amino acids long. V was shortened by 1 base and J by 3 bases, with 4 bases between the two germline ends. Germline V gene data show CDR1 as SEHNR and CDR2 as FQNEAQ (reference sequence).

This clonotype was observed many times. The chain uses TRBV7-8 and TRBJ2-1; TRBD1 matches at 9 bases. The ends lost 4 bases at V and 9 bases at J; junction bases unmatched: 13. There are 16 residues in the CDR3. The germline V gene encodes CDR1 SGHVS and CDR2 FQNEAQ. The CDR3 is CASSSGQGPARGEQFF. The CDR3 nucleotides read TGTGCCAGCAGCTCCGGACAGGGGCCCGCCCGAGGTGAGCAGTTCTTC.

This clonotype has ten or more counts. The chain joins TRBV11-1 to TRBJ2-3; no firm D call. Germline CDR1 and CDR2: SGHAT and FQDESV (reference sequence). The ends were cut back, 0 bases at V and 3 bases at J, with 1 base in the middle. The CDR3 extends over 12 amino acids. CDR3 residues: CASSLATDTQYF. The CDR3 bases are TGTGCCAGCAGCTTAGCGACAGATACGCAGTATTTT.